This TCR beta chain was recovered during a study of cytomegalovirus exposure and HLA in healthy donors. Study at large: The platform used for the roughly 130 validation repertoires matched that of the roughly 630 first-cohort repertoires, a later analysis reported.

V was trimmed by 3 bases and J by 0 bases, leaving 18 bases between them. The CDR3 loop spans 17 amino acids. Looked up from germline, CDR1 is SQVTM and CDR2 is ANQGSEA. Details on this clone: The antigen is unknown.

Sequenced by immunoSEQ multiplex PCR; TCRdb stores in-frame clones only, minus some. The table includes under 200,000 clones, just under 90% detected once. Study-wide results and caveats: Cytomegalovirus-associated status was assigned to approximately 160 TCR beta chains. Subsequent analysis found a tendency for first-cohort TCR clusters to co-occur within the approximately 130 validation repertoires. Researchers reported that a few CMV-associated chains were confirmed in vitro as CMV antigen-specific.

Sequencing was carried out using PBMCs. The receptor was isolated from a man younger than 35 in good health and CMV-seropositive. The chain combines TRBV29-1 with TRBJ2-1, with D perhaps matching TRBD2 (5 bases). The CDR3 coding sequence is TGCAGCGTTGAGAGGAGGACTCTCCAACGCTCCTACAATGAGCAGTTCTTC. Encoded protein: CSVERRTLQRSYNEQFF.